The present entry profiles one T cell receptor (beta chain) with its context. This clone was seen a handful of times. No antigen is known for it. Base-call qualities are not available, and no considerably larger clone is one nucleotide away. These data come from a study of shared clonotypes between healthy human individuals (dated by TCRdb to the early 2020s). Background for the entire study: Three men and two women, aged 18 to 49 years, made up the cohort. For each donor, three plates each were used for CD4 naive and CD4 memory, two plates were used for CD8 naive, and one plate was used for CD8 memory. Libraries were prepared and TCR repertoires were sequenced by different laboratories using diverse techniques, in order to increase sequencing depth and limit assay-specific biases. Leukapheresis yielded between about 0.9 and 9.5 billion PBMCs per donor. To estimate repertoire size and how much clonotype sharing occurs between individuals, the study deeply sequenced the blood TCR repertoires of about five healthy adults. Study-wide findings and limitations: Sampling was restricted to blood, and TCR repertoires in tissues likely differ from the TCR repertoires found in blood. Incomplete sequencing was indicated by rarefaction of sorted-subset datasets, despite the large sequencing depth. Because the study included only a small number of donors, the genetic and exposure-history diversity represented was limited. Pairwise subsampling led to the expectation that sequencing depth would affect the degree of clonotype sharing among donors. Clonotypes shared by all four sorted-subset donors showed higher generation probabilities than non-shared clonotypes. Naive subsets generally had larger estimated clonotype richness than memory subsets. Across a few donors, approximately 5% of naive CD4, approximately 3.5% of naive CD8, about 2.3% of memory CD4, and 0.4% to 0.45% of memory CD8 clonotypes were shared.

The donors were healthy, HIV-negative adults who had no recently reported acute infections or vaccinations. Every donor was a Caucasian adult residing in Nashville, Tennessee, USA. CD4+ T cells were enriched by magnetic negative selection; naive cells were then positively selected on CD45RA, and the negative fraction formed the memory subset. After blood collection by leukapheresis, PBMCs were isolated using Ficoll-Histopaque density gradient centrifugation and then cryopreserved in the vapor phase of liquid nitrogen. Analytical flow cytometry was used to check the purity and quantity of each magnetically sorted T cell population. Genomic DNA was isolated from each sorted fraction and quantified by UV absorbance on a Nanodrop 2000c. Trimming removed 10 bases from V and 4 bases from J, leaving 19 bases between the germline ends. Measured from the cysteine to the phenylalanine, the CDR3 is 14 residues long. Of all the DNA, just the CDR3 is kept, 42 bases in frame from base 1. CDR1 and CDR2, looked up from the germline V gene (reference sequence), are SEHNR and FQNEAQ.

TCR CDR3 regions were amplified from genomic DNA by multiplex PCR using the deep immunoSEQ assay. Extracted genomic DNA from each cell subset was distributed evenly across all wells of several immunoSEQ 96-well plates, and each plate was treated as a replicate. For sorted subsets, 200 to 250 ng of genomic DNA, equivalent to 30,000 or so T cell genomes, went into each replicate PCR. Purified libraries were quantified with a Qubit 3.0 fluorometer, sized on a Bioanalyzer 2100, and re-quantified with the KAPA Library Quantification kit. Every immunoSEQ 96-well plate was sequenced on a dedicated single-read 150-cycle Illumina NextSeq 550 flow cell. The study's processing was this. Because only junctional sequences without quality scores were contained in the immunoSEQ output, filtering matching that applied to full-length reads could not be performed. To assign V/J genes and CDR3, sequences were annotated against IMGT germline references using PyIR, a Python wrapper for IgBLAST v1.9. Reads were removed for weak V/J assignments (E-value above 1e-6), missing CDR3, stop codons, out-of-frame junctions, or ambiguous translated residues. V3J clonotypes were defined as sequences sharing the same inferred V gene, J gene, and CDR3 amino acid sequence. To compute the percentage overlap between repertoires, the number of shared unique clonotypes was divided by the size of the smaller repertoire. RTK rarefaction, the Chao1 estimator, and Recon v2.1 estimates of unobserved clonotypes were used to assess repertoire richness. Generation probabilities for all TCRbeta clonotypes obtained by the gDNA method from a handful of donors were computed using OLGA. Here the immuneACCESS table is served through TCRdb, limited to in-frame sequences with V and J called. Missing clones are a known gap in these copies; in checked studies unresolved V genes cover under half, and the rest lacks a known reason. V and J calls and clone size are copied from that table; D and trimming were computed from the DNA. Counted in this sample were about 230,000 clones; under 80% of them appeared once. Over 8.5% of the sample goes to the ten largest clones.

This sequence originates from a man under 40 in good health. Sequencing used memory CD4+ T cells sorted from blood. The intended sense of this specimen's cell subset or site label: CD45RA-negative fraction. The chain was built from TRBV7-9 and TRBJ1-2; the best D guess is TRBD1, with 6 bases matching. The CDR3 reads CATSEEGGSYGYTF. The sequenced DNA is TGTGCCACCTCTGAAGAAGGGGGAAGCTATGGCTACACCTTC.